The clone carrying this TCR beta chain came up many times. The antigen is undetermined. In germline, CDR1 is SGHNT, CDR2 YENEEA. Trimming stripped 5 bases from V and 0 bases from J, with 7 bases between. The CDR3 has 13 residues. TCR beta libraries were built with iRepertoire HTBI primers and Arm-PCR of CDR3 regions. TCRdb reprocessed the multiplex PCR reads with MiXCR, giving one entry per CDR3 protein. Among a few hundred thousand distinct CDR3 sequences, around 19% were seen once, and the ten largest hold roughly a fifth. Time point reported: newly diagnosed GD, antithyroid drugs for less than 3 months. Construction of the TCR library relied on RNA isolated from PBMCs. These data belong to a study of regulatory T cells in long-lasting Graves disease. General study findings and limits: TCR diversity was lower in persistent Graves' patients than in newly diagnosed ones.

The chain joins TRBV11-3 to TRBJ1-1; D may be TRBD1 (6 bases). The receptor's source is a female donor with Graves disease. Sequencing was performed on peripheral blood mononuclear cells (PBMCs), taken at new diagnosis, from a patient treated with antithyroid drugs. The CDR3 region has the DNA TGTGCCAGCAGCCAGGGGATGAACACTGAAGCTTTCTTT. This encodes CASSQGMNTEAFF.